One and the same sample provided the 30 T cell receptor beta chains below, sequenced in a study of T-cell reconstitution after alpha-beta-depleted transplantation in children. A TCRbeta library incorporating unique molecular identifiers was prepared. TCRdb re-derived calls from the PCR reads in MiXCR, one entry per CDR3 protein. The sample carries about 78,000 distinct CDR3 sequences, 11% to 15% recorded once. The sample in question was PBMCs, mostly from graft donor cells, obtained 180 days after TCRalphabeta/CD19-depleted stem cell transplant. Receptors originate from a male patient between 2 and 10 years old who had a stem cell transplant for acute lymphoblastic leukemia, so the T cells may come from the graft donor.

The chain has TRBV29-1 and TRBJ2-7, with D possibly TRBD1 on 6 matching bases. The V gene lost 3 bases and the J gene lost 4 bases, with 10 bases spanning the gap. CDR3 length equals 12 residues. Germline lookup yields CDR1 SQVTM and CDR2 ANQGSEA. The CDR3 sequence is CSVDGGPYEQYF. The DNA for the CDR3 is TGCAGCGTTGATGGGGGCCCGTACGAGCAGTACTTC.

This clonotype was observed a handful of times. The CDR3 nucleotides are TGCAGTGTCTACACTACAGGCCCAGGCCATGGCTACACCTTC. Translated, it gives CSVYTTGPGHGYTF. V gene TRBV20-1 combines with J gene TRBJ1-2; a possible D gene is TRBD1 (5 bases). Trimming took off 7 bases at V and 6 bases at J, with 21 bases between the two ends. The germline V gene encodes CDR1 DFQATT and CDR2 SNEGSKA (reference sequence). The CDR3 totals 14 residues.

Points on this clonotype: Its ends do not fully match the called genes, so a read error is possible. V is TRBV7-2 and J is TRBJ1-2, with no clear D. This CDR3 comprises 15 residues. Germline lookup yields CDR1 SGHTA and CDR2 FQGNSA. The CDR3 nucleotides read TGTGCCAGCAGCTTAGAGCTGGCCTATAACTATGGCGACACCTTC. This gives the protein CASSLELAYNYGDTF.

This clonotype was picked up a small number of times. The rearrangement joins TRBV6-1 to TRBJ2-7; 11 bases are a match to TRBD1. The CDR3 loop spans 13 amino acids. The germline V gene encodes CDR1 MNHNS and CDR2 SASEGT. J lost 5 bases, V lost 6 bases, and 3 bases had no gene match. The CDR3 sequence: CASRDRGLDEQYF. The CDR3 DNA reads TGTGCCAGCAGGGACAGGGGGCTCGACGAGCAGTACTTC.

This clonotype was observed many times. This chain uses TRBV9 with TRBJ1-5; D gene ambiguous. With 0 bases removed from V and 2 bases from J, the gap between germline ends came to 9 bases. The CDR3 runs 15 residues. Germline lookup yields CDR1 SGDLS and CDR2 YYNGEE. Here the CDR3 reads CASSVDAAGNQPQHF. CDR3 coding DNA: TGTGCCAGCAGCGTAGATGCAGCTGGCAATCAGCCCCAGCATTTT.

This clonotype was detected many times. The rearrangement joins TRBV7-2 to TRBJ2-7; D not resolved. V was shortened by 4 bases and J by 6 bases, with 10 bases between the two germline ends. The CDR3 consists of 12 residues. Germline-derived CDR1 and CDR2 are SGHTA and FQGNSA. CDR3 nucleotide sequence: TGTGCCAGCAGCTCCTTACATGGCGAGCAGTACTTC. It translates to CASSSLHGEQYF.

A few counts support this clonotype. The chain employs TRBV7-8 and TRBJ1-1, with D perhaps matching TRBD1 (6 bases). The ends were cut back, 5 bases at V and 2 bases at J, with 15 bases in the middle. CDR1 is SGHVS and CDR2 is FQNEAQ in the germline V gene. The CDR3 runs 15 residues. CDR3: CASSLPNRANTEAFF. The CDR3 DNA is TGTGCCAGCAGCCTCCCGAACAGGGCCAACACTGAAGCTTTCTTT.

The chain combines TRBV6-5 with TRBJ2-7; D not resolved. Trimming took 2 bases from V and 3 from J, leaving 8 bases between them. CDR3 length equals 13 residues. Germline V CDR1 and CDR2: MNHEY, SVGAGI. The CDR3 is CASSYRSSYEQYF. The CDR3 bases are TGTGCCAGCAGTTACCGGTCGAGCTACGAGCAGTACTTC.

This chain joins TRBV6-5 and TRBJ1-2, with 9 bases lining up with TRBD1. After removal of 5 bases from V and 8 bases from J, the junction contained 15 bases not matched to a gene. CDR1 MNHEY and CDR2 SVGAGI come from the germline V gene. This CDR3 region has 16 residues. The CDR3 is CASSTRDREVERGYTF. DNA of the CDR3: TGTGCCAGCAGTACGCGGGACAGGGAGGTTGAGAGGGGCTACACCTTC.

The chain carries TRBV27 and TRBJ2-3; D ambiguous. CDR1 is MNHEY and CDR2 is SMNVEV in the germline V gene (reference sequence). V was pared by 5 bases and J by 2 bases, with 20 bases between. This CDR3 has 17 amino acids. The CDR3 bases are TGTGCCAGCAGTCCCCCCGGCGCGCTCGCCCTCACAGATACGCAGTATTTT. Translated: CASSPPGALALTDTQYF.

This chain uses TRBV12-3 or TRBV12-4 with TRBJ2-3; D possibly uses TRBD1 or TRBD2 (5 bases each). Trimming took 3 bases from V and 9 from J, leaving 13 bases between them. The CDR3 contains 13 residues. The CDR3 is CASSFLGVGTQYF. CDR3 bases: TGTGCCAGCAGTTTTTTGGGGGTCGGGACGCAGTATTTT.

This chain connects TRBV20-1 to TRBJ2-2; 8 bases line up with TRBD1. The CDR3 has 14 residues. V trimming: 5 bases; J trimming: 4 bases; junction bases outside the gene matches: 6. Germline lookup yields CDR1 DFQATT and CDR2 SNEGSKA (reference sequence). CDR3 loop: CSAHTDRGTGELFF. The CDR3 DNA reads as TGCAGTGCTCATACCGACAGGGGCACCGGGGAGCTGTTTTTT.

This clonotype showed up just a few times. The chain employs TRBV12-3 or TRBV12-4 and TRBJ2-7, with D maybe TRBD1 (6 bases). Trimming took off 6 bases at V and 6 bases at J, with 9 bases between the two ends. This CDR3 region has 11 residues. The CDR3 reads CASRIQGEQYF. The CDR3 nucleotides are TGTGCCAGCAGAATACAGGGCGAGCAGTACTTC.

This chain links TRBV5-1 with TRBJ2-2; D is unresolved. The ends were cut back, 3 bases at V and 15 bases at J, with 21 bases in the middle. CDR3 length: 14 amino acids. Per the germline V gene, CDR1 is SGHRS and CDR2 is YFSETQ. The CDR3: CASSSPGSSRLVFF. The CDR3 coding sequence is TGCGCCAGCAGCTCCCCCGGGTCTTCTCGGTTGGTGTTTTTT.

The chain has TRBV5-1 and TRBJ2-7; D is perhaps TRBD2 (6 bases). Germline CDR1 SGHRS, CDR2 YFSETQ. The V end lost 0 bases, the J end lost 4 bases, and 14 bases lay between the germline ends. The CDR3 spans 15 residues. The CDR3 loop is CASSLDGRGQYEQYF. Here the CDR3 DNA reads TGCGCCAGCAGCTTGGACGGGAGAGGGCAGTACGAGCAGTACTTC.

CDR3 sequence reads: CASSRLQGRDGYTF. The CDR3, as DNA: TGCGCCAGCAGCCGCCTACAGGGGAGAGATGGCTACACCTTC. V usage is TRBV4-3 and J usage is TRBJ1-2; TRBD1 matches 7 bases. CDR3 length equals 14 residues. After removal of 4 bases from V and 6 bases from J, the junction contained 8 bases not matched to a gene. Germline V CDR1 and CDR2: LGHNA, YSLEER.

V is TRBV11-3 and J is TRBJ2-1; TRBD2 aligns across 9 bases. Germline V gene sequence: CDR1 SGHNT, CDR2 YENEEA. This CDR3 has 15 amino acids. V shed 4 bases, J shed 8 bases, and the junction held 9 bases outside the gene matches. The CDR3 loop is CASSSVAGAGDEQFF. The CDR3 coding sequence is TGTGCCAGCAGCTCCGTAGCGGGGGCCGGGGATGAGCAGTTCTTC.

This chain uses TRBV5-1 with TRBJ2-4; weak D call: TRBD1 (5 bases). This CDR3 comprises 13 residues. Germline CDR1 reads SGHRS; CDR2 reads YFSETQ. Trimming took off 0 bases at V and 15 bases at J, with 16 bases between the two ends. The CDR3 sequence: CASSLAGQGQAYF. The CDR3 DNA follows: TGCGCCAGCAGCTTGGCAGGGCAGGGCCAAGCGTACTTC.

As concerns this clonotype: Being one base from a much bigger clone, this may be a read error. V usage is TRBV4-2 and J usage is TRBJ2-5, with 7 bases aligning to TRBD2. This CDR3 spans 16 amino acids. Germline V gene lookup returns CDR1 LGHNA and CDR2 YNFKEQ. DNA for the CDR3: TGTGCCAGCATCCAAGAGGGAGCGGGACTAACACAGACCCAGTACTTC. Amino acids: CASIQEGAGLTQTQYF.

The genes are TRBV18 and TRBJ2-1; D is unclear. There are 10 residues in the CDR3. The germline V gene encodes CDR1 KGHSH and CDR2 LQKENI. The germline V and J ends were trimmed by 4 bases and 8 bases, with 3 bases remaining between them. The CDR3 sequence: CASSRDEQFF. The CDR3 nucleotides read TGTGCCAGCTCACGCGATGAGCAGTTCTTC.

The chain couples TRBV28 to TRBJ2-1; D unclear. V was pared by 3 bases and J by 10 bases, with 13 bases between. CDR1 is MDHEN and CDR2 is SYDVKM in the germline V gene. The CDR3 is 13 residues long. The CDR3 nucleotides are TGTGCCAGCAGTTTGCACAACCTTGGAGAGCAGTTCTTC. Protein sequence: CASSLHNLGEQFF.

There are a few counts of this clonotype. The V call is TRBV12-3 or TRBV12-4, the J call TRBJ1-5, with D possibly TRBD1 on 6 matching bases. The CDR3 has 16 residues. Between the trimmed V and J ends, which lost 3 bases and 2 bases, there was a span of 14 bases. CDR3 residues: CASSLDYREGNQPQHF. The CDR3 nucleotides read TGTGCCAGCAGTTTGGACTACAGGGAAGGCAATCAGCCCCAGCATTTT.

The sample holds a few counts of this clonotype. The rearrangement joins TRBV7-6 to TRBJ2-4; D unclear. The ends were cut back, 5 bases at V and 4 bases at J, with 12 bases in the middle. The CDR3 loop spans 14 amino acids. CDR1 SGHVS and CDR2 FNYEAQ come from the germline V gene. The CDR3 DNA follows: TGTGCCAGCAGCCCCCGCGAACTAAAAAACATTCAGTACTTC. Amino acid sequence: CASSPRELKNIQYF.

The chain uses TRBV20-1 and TRBJ2-1, with TRBD1 matching 10 bases. The CDR3 is made up of 16 amino acids. The V gene end was trimmed by 5 bases and the J gene end by 8 bases; junction bases not matched to a gene: 15. Germline CDR1 DFQATT, CDR2 SNEGSKA (reference sequence). In DNA form, the CDR3 reads TGCAGTGCTGATCGACCGGGACAGGGGACCCTATATGAGCAGTTCTTC. Its protein is CSADRPGQGTLYEQFF.

V is TRBV5-1 and J is TRBJ1-4; D gene unclear. V was pared by 1 base and J by 3 bases, with 10 bases between. CDR3 length: 15 residues. The germline CDR1 and CDR2 sequences are SGHRS and YFSETQ. In DNA, the CDR3 is TGCGCCAGCAGCTTGCTGCTCCCAGCTAATGAAAAACTGTTTTTT. This codes for CASSLLLPANEKLFF.

Many counts were recorded for this clonotype. The chain recombines TRBV15 with TRBJ2-1; D may be TRBD1 or TRBD2 (5 bases each). V gave up 2 bases and J gave up 8 bases, with 16 bases separating them. CDR3 length: 15 amino acids. Germline V gene sequence: CDR1 LNHNV, CDR2 YYDKDF (reference sequence). In nucleotides, the CDR3 is TGTGCCACCAGCAGACAGGGCCAGAGGGTGGATGAGCAGTTCTTC. Protein: CATSRQGQRVDEQFF.

This clonotype was recorded at least ten times. The V gene is TRBV5-1, the J gene TRBJ1-5, with D unresolved. V lost 3 bases and J 2 bases, leaving 6 bases between the germline ends. The CDR3 is 13 residues long. Germline assignment: CDR1 SGHRS and CDR2 YFSETQ. The CDR3 DNA reads as TGCGCCAGCAGCTGGGGAGGCAATCAGCCCCAGCATTTT. Its translation: CASSWGGNQPQHF. Full variable domain (rest looked up from reference TRBV5-1 and TRBJ1-5): KAGVTQTPRYLIKTRGQQVTLSCSPISGHRSVSWYQQTPGQGLQFLFEYFSETQRNKGNFPGRFSGRQFSNSRSEMNVSTLELGDSALYLCASSWGGNQPQHFGDGTRLSIL.

The J gene is TRBJ1-5, the V gene TRBV27; 9 bases are shared with TRBD1. Germline assignment: CDR1 MNHEY and CDR2 SMNVEV (reference sequence). CDR3 length equals 18 residues. V trimming: 4 bases; J trimming: 1 base; junction bases outside the gene matches: 11. CDR3 amino acids: CASSSLTGGILSNQPQHF. In nucleotides, the CDR3 is TGTGCCAGCAGTTCCCTGACAGGGGGTATATTGAGCAATCAGCCCCAGCATTTT.

V is TRBV12-3 or TRBV12-4 and J is TRBJ2-3, with D possibly matching TRBD2 (6 bases). V lost 8 bases to trimming and J lost 3 bases, with 15 bases between them. This CDR3 region has 14 residues. CDR3 nucleotide sequence: TGTGCCAGCCGTTCGAGGGAGGCAACAGATACGCAGTATTTT. Residues: CASRSREATDTQYF.

This chain joins TRBV20-1 and TRBJ2-1; 11 positions agree with TRBD2. The CDR3 covers 15 residues. CDR1 DFQATT and CDR2 SNEGSKA come from the germline V gene (reference sequence). J lost 12 bases, V lost 0 bases, and 10 bases had no gene match. This CDR3 is CSARDMGSGRAGQFF. The DNA for the CDR3 is TGCAGTGCTAGAGATATGGGTAGCGGGAGGGCGGGGCAGTTCTTC.